These 17 T cell receptor beta chains came from one sample sequenced in a study of blood T cell repertoires in COVID-19. Libraries were prepared by immunoSEQ multiplex PCR; TCRdb keeps only in-frame clonotypes and omits some of them. The sample shows 80,000 to 130,000 clones, approximately 90% of them seen only once. Sequencing input: peripheral blood. These receptors came from a man in his sixties with acute or convalescent COVID-19.

This rearrangement joins TRBV6-5 to TRBJ1-2; 10 positions match TRBD1. The CDR3 has 15 amino acids. Unmatched junction bases numbered 8, after V lost 6 bases and J lost 4 bases. The germline gives CDR1 MNHEY, CDR2 SVGAGI. This chain's CDR3 is CASRRQGAVGYGYTF. CDR3 bases: TGTGCCAGCAGACGACAGGGGGCGGTTGGCTATGGCTACACCTTC.

The rearrangement joins TRBV28 to TRBJ1-2; 10 bases match TRBD1. This CDR3 is built from 14 residues. The junction had 5 bases not matched to a gene; V was cut back by 6 bases and J by 4 bases. CDR1 is MDHEN and CDR2 is SYDVKM in the germline V gene. The CDR3 coding sequence is TGTGCCAGCAGGGCGGACAGGGGGGCCTATGGCTACACCTTC. It specifies CASRADRGAYGYTF.

The J gene is TRBJ2-1, the V gene TRBV28, with D hard to call. Germline CDR1 is MDHEN and CDR2 is SYDVKM. There are 12 residues in the CDR3. Trimming left V 5 bases short and J 9 bases short, with 11 bases between. CDR3 in amino acids: CASSLSLSEQFF. The CDR3 nucleotides are TGTGCCAGCAGTCTTAGTCTATCTGAGCAGTTCTTC. Variable domain in full (rest from reference TRBV28 and TRBJ2-1): DVKVTQSSRYLVKRTGEKVFLECVQDMDHENMFWYRQDPGLGLRLIYFSYDVKMKEKGDIPEGYSVSREKKERFSLILESASTNQTSMYLCASSLSLSEQFFGPGTRLTVL.

CDR3 sequence: CASSQGQAAFF. CDR3 DNA sequence: TGTGCCAGCAGCCAAGGACAGGCAGCTTTCTTT. V is TRBV3-1 (or the pseudogene TRBV3-2) and J is TRBJ1-1; tentative D call: TRBD1 (6 bases). Germline CDR1 and CDR2: LGHDT and YNNKEL (reference sequence). V was shortened by 1 base and J by 10 bases, with 7 bases between the two germline ends. The CDR3 is 11 amino acids.

The chain links TRBV10-2 to TRBJ2-1; D gene unclear. The CDR3 length is 16 residues. Trimming removed 0 bases at V and 2 bases at J, with 11 bases between. Germline V lookup: CDR1 WSHSY, CDR2 SAAADI. CDR3 nucleotides: TGCGCCAGCAGTGAGTCCATCGGCGGCCCCTACAATGAGCAGTTCTTC. It specifies CASSESIGGPYNEQFF.

This chain joins TRBV27 and TRBJ2-7; perhaps TRBD2 as D (5 bases). Between the trimmed V and J ends, which lost 5 bases and 1 base, there was a span of 12 bases. CDR3 length: 14 residues. The germline V gene encodes CDR1 MNHEY and CDR2 SMNVEV (reference sequence). CDR3 loop: CASSANGVSYEQYV. The DNA for the CDR3 is TGTGCCAGCAGTGCGAACGGGGTTTCCTACGAGCAGTACGTC.

The rearrangement uses TRBV9 and TRBJ2-3; TRBD2 aligns across 7 bases. Trimming removed 0 bases from V and 2 bases from J; junction bases left unmatched: 3. Germline CDR1 is SGDLS and CDR2 is YYNGEE. The CDR3 totals 15 residues. CDR3 protein: CASSVGGTTTDTQYF. DNA of the CDR3: TGTGCCAGCAGCGTAGGGGGGACTACCACAGATACGCAGTATTTT.

V and J are TRBV21-1 and TRBJ1-4; no DNA check was done on the table's D call, TRBD1. TRBV21-1 represents a pseudogene. The CDR3 runs 17 residues. The CDR3 DNA reads TGTGCCAGCAGCAAAGCCCTATGGACAACAACTAATGAAAAACTGTTTTTT. Protein sequence: CASSKALWTTTNEKLFF.

The V call is TRBV5-1, the J call TRBJ2-2; 12 bases agree with TRBD2. From germline, CDR1 is SGHRS and CDR2 YFSETQ. CDR3 length equals 16 residues. V was pared by 0 bases and J by 5 bases, with 2 bases of the junction left unmatched. The CDR3 spells CASSLGGTSGTGELFF. In DNA, the CDR3 is TGCGCCAGCAGCTTGGGAGGGACTAGCGGGACCGGGGAGCTGTTTTTT.

The V call is TRBV7-9, the J call TRBJ1-4; 7 positions match TRBD1. With V trimmed by 4 bases and J by 12 bases, 8 bases remained unmatched. CDR3 size: 13 residues. Per the germline V gene, CDR1 is SEHNR and CDR2 is FQNEAQ (reference sequence). The CDR3: CASSSPGTEQLFF. In DNA form, the CDR3 reads TGTGCCAGCAGCTCTCCGGGGACAGAGCAACTGTTTTTT.

This clone was counted only a few times. The genes are TRBV18 and TRBJ1-1; D is perhaps TRBD1 (6 bases). From germline, CDR1 is KGHSH and CDR2 LQKENI. V was clipped by 3 bases and J by 7 bases, with 21 bases between them. This CDR3 is built from 16 residues. DNA for the CDR3: TGTGCCAGCTCACCGTCGCAGGGGTTTATGAGTGGTGAAGCTTTCTTT. It codes for CASSPSQGFMSGEAFF.

The genes are TRBV5-4 and TRBJ2-7; 7 bases align to TRBD2. The CDR3 extends over 13 amino acids. Germline V gives CDR1 SGHNT, CDR2 YYREEE (reference sequence). The junction had 4 bases not matched to a gene; V was cut back by 4 bases and J by 3 bases. DNA of the CDR3: TGTGCCAGCAGCCCTGGGACTAACTACGAGCAGTACTTC. It specifies CASSPGTNYEQYF.

This clone has a single count. This chain connects TRBV25-1 to TRBJ2-2; D call uncertain. From germline, CDR1 is MGHDK and CDR2 SYGVNS. Trimming shortened V by 4 bases and J by 1 base, and 7 bases separated the two germline ends. There are 14 residues in the CDR3. The chain's CDR3 is CASSAPGNTGELFF. CDR3 sequence (DNA): TGTGCCAGCAGTGCTCCAGGGAACACCGGGGAGCTGTTTTTT.

This rearrangement joins TRBV6-5 to TRBJ1-2; tentatively, D is TRBD1 (6 bases). With 7 bases removed from V and 5 bases from J, the gap between germline ends came to 17 bases. The CDR3 has 14 residues. Germline-derived CDR1 and CDR2 are MNHEY and SVGAGI. DNA for the CDR3: TGTGCCAGCACCCTAAGGGGAGGGGGATATGGCTACACCTTC. It translates to CASTLRGGGYGYTF.

V gene TRBV28 combines with J gene TRBJ2-1; perhaps TRBD1 as D (6 bases). Germline assignment: CDR1 MDHEN and CDR2 SYDVKM. There are 10 residues in the CDR3. Trimming left V 11 bases short and J 14 bases short, with 16 bases between. CDR3 DNA sequence: TGTGCCTCGAGAAAGGGGGTTGAGTTCTTC. This translates into CASRKGVEFF.

The genes are TRBV14 and TRBJ1-1; no reliable D call. The CDR3 consists of 12 residues. Trimming removed 2 bases at V and 7 bases at J, with 8 bases between. Per germline, CDR1 SGHDN and CDR2 FVKESK. The CDR3 DNA reads as TGTGCCAGCAGCCAACTTGGCCTTGAAGCTTTCTTT. Translation gives CASSQLGLEAFF.

This clone has just one count. CDR3 loop: CATSEAGGYTF. The CDR3 nucleotides read TGTGCCACCAGTGAGGCAGGGGGCTACACCTTC. The chain employs TRBV24-1 and TRBJ1-2; a possible D gene is TRBD1 (5 bases). V was cut by 4 bases and J by 8 bases, with 7 bases left in between. The CDR3 runs to 11 residues. Per germline, CDR1 KGHDR and CDR2 SFDVKD.